The 3 T cell receptor beta chains below were found in one sample sequenced in a study of blood T cell repertoires in COVID-19. This table comes from immunoSEQ multiplex PCR, and its TCRdb copy is limited to in-frame clones, with some not included. There are some 140,000 clones in the sample; around 83% occur only once, and just over 9% lies in the top ten. Sequencing used PBMCs or T cells enriched from blood (not recorded which). All receptors derive from a man aged 50 or older who had recovered from COVID-19.

This clone was seen a handful of times. The chain links TRBV11-3 to TRBJ2-3; D may be TRBD1 (6 bases). Germline V gives CDR1 SGHNT, CDR2 YENEEA. The CDR3 extends over 18 amino acids. The V and J ends lost 5 bases and 0 bases respectively, with 21 bases between them. The CDR3 region has the DNA TGTGCCAGCAGCCTCACCCAAGGTGGGACATCTAGCACAGATACGCAGTATTTT. Translation gives CASSLTQGGTSSTDTQYF.

This sequence joins TRBV5-1 and TRBJ1-3, with TRBD1 identical over 7 bases. This CDR3 has 15 residues. The J segment lost 0 bases and the V segment lost 5 bases, leaving 5 bases of the junction unmatched. From germline, CDR1 is SGHRS and CDR2 YFSETQ. The CDR3 protein is CASSPDRASGNTIYF. CDR3 DNA sequence: TGCGCCAGCAGTCCCGACAGGGCCTCTGGAAACACCATATATTTT.

The chain couples TRBV18 to TRBJ1-5; weak D call: TRBD1 (5 bases). Per germline, CDR1 KGHSH and CDR2 LQKENI. The CDR3 sequence is 16 residues long. V lost 2 bases to trimming and J lost 3 bases, with 14 bases between them. The DNA for the CDR3 is TGTGCCAGCTCACCAAACCCGCCAGGGTACAATCAGCCCCAGCATTTT. Its protein product is CASSPNPPGYNQPQHF.